This TCR beta chain was retrieved from a study of identical twins. A note on this clonotype: Its antigen is currently unknown.

Trimming took 1 base from V and 5 from J, leaving 14 bases between them. This CDR3 has 15 amino acids. Per germline, CDR1 SGHAT and CDR2 FQNNGV. General study points: Insertions ran lower in abundant cord blood beta clonotypes, though not in memory repertoires.

Via MiXCR, TCRdb re-called the 5' RACE reads, giving one row per CDR3 protein. Of 500,000 to 600,000 distinct CDR3 sequences listed, approximately 22% are singletons. Each donor (without exception) was a healthy Caucasian. The data also belong to a second study, concerning T cells expressing NK-cell markers. From that report: Among eight sequenced donors, seven carried HCMV seropositivity while one was seronegative.

The receptor comes from a woman between 18 and 30 years old in good health. Sequenced material: CD4+ T cells sorted from blood. The chain recombines TRBV11-2 with TRBJ2-5, with D tentatively TRBD1 (6 bases). The CDR3: CASSLGTVLGETQYF. The DNA of the CDR3 is TGTGCCAGCAGCTTAGGGACAGTGCTGGGGGAGACCCAGTACTTC.